This is a list of T cell receptor beta chains from one sample in a study of blood T cell repertoires in COVID-19. Produced via immunoSEQ multiplex PCR; TCRdb's table is partial and in-frame only. Of around 95,000 clones listed, roughly 92% are singletons. The sample consisted of peripheral blood. The receptor set was obtained from a man aged 50 to 60 with active COVID-19. Each CDR3 is given with its conserved first and last residue. D genes are given only for firm matches. Clone sizes are given selectively: once, few, many, or a class where the clone is expanded.

-,TRBJ1-4,TRBV7-2,-,CASSLAAGWSEKLFF,TGTGCCAGCAGCTTAGCGGCAGGGTGGAGTGAAAAACTGTTTTTT
TRBD1,TRBJ2-2,TRBV6-5,-,CASTLTGRTGELFF,TGTGCCAGCACCTTGACAGGGAGAACCGGGGAGCTGTTTTTT
TRBD1,TRBJ1-4,TRBV14,-,CASSQVGTGSEKLFF,TGTGCCAGCAGCCAAGTTGGGACAGGGAGTGAAAAACTGTTTTTT
-,TRBJ1-5,TRBV2,-,CASRDQGSARPQHF,TGTGCCAGCAGGGACCAGGGGAGTGCCCGGCCCCAGCATTTT
TRBD2,TRBJ2-2,TRBV7-9,-,CASSFQLAGALHTGELFF,TGTGCCAGCAGCTTCCAACTAGCGGGGGCCCTTCACACCGGGGAGCTGTTTTTT
TRBD2,TRBJ2-5,TRBV11-2,-,CASSLESSGETQYF,TGTGCCAGCAGCTTAGAGTCTAGCGGAGAGACCCAGTACTTC
-,TRBJ1-1,TRBV6-6,-,CASSYPEMNTEAFF,TGTGCCAGCAGTTACCCCGAGATGAACACTGAAGCTTTCTTT
-,TRBJ2-2,TRBV5-1,-,CASRGTLNTGELFF,TGCGCCAGCCGCGGGACTCTGAACACCGGGGAGCTGTTTTTT
-,TRBJ1-4,TRBV2,few,CAGGETGEKLFF,TGTGCCGGAGGAGAGACGGGTGAAAAACTGTTTTTT
TRBD1,TRBJ1-2,TRBV4-1,-,CASSQGQYNYGYTF,TGCGCCAGCAGTCAGGGACAGTATAACTATGGCTACACCTTC
-,TRBJ1-4,TRBV7-9,-,CASSYPVGGDEKLFF,TGTGCCAGCAGCTACCCTGTGGGGGGAGATGAAAAACTGTTTTTT
-,TRBJ2-3,TRBV19,-,CASKAGYSTDTQYF,TGTGCCAGTAAGGCAGGCTATAGCACAGATACGCAGTATTTT
-,TRBJ1-1,TRBV6-5,-,CTSSYQGSEAFF,TGTACCAGCAGTTACCAGGGGTCTGAAGCTTTCTTT
-,TRBJ2-7,TRBV6-5,-,CASSPYDEQYF,TGTGCCAGCAGTCCGTATGACGAGCAGTACTTC
TRBD1,TRBJ2-7,TRBV27,-,CASSLTDRGYEQYF,TGTGCCAGCAGTTTAACCGACAGGGGTTACGAGCAGTACTTC
TRBD2,TRBJ2-1,TRBV5-1,-,CASRLADYNEQFF,TGCGCCAGCAGGCTAGCGGACTACAATGAGCAGTTCTTC
-,TRBJ2-2,TRBV9,-,CASSVGQTNTGELFF,TGTGCCAGCAGCGTAGGACAGACGAACACCGGGGAGCTGTTTTTT
TRBD1,TRBJ1-2,TRBV29-1,-,CSVDRAGGNYGYTF,TGCAGCGTTGATAGGGCAGGGGGTAACTATGGCTACACCTTC
TRBD2,TRBJ2-3,TRBV18,-,CASSPPLLAGGSTDTQYF,TGTGCCAGCTCACCCCCTCTGCTAGCGGGAGGGAGCACAGATACGCAGTATTTT
-,TRBJ2-5,TRBV7-2,-,CASSLAGLKETQYF,TGTGCCAGCAGCTTAGCGGGGCTTAAAGAGACCCAGTACTTC
-,TRBJ1-1,TRBV7-9,-,CASPMNTEAFF,TGTGCCAGCCCAATGAACACTGAAGCTTTCTTT
-,TRBJ2-1,TRBV5-4,-,CASSLDKGGAYNEQFF,TGTGCCAGCAGCTTAGACAAGGGGGGGGCCTACAATGAGCAGTTCTTC
TRBD2,TRBJ2-2,TRBV6-1,-,CASSGTRGRGSTGELFF,TGTGCCAGCAGTGGGACTCGGGGGAGGGGAAGCACCGGGGAGCTGTTTTTT
TRBD1,TRBJ2-2,TRBV7-3,-,CASSLTGQGKTGELFF,TGTGCCAGCAGCCTGACCGGACAGGGCAAAACCGGGGAGCTGTTTTTT
TRBD2,TRBJ2-1,TRBV7-9,-,CASSFKGLAGGHNEQFF,TGTGCCAGCAGCTTCAAAGGACTAGCGGGGGGCCACAATGAGCAGTTCTTC
-,TRBJ2-3,TRBV19,-,CASSATSPSTDTQYF,TGTGCCAGTAGTGCGACTAGTCCCAGCACAGATACGCAGTATTTT
-,TRBJ2-3,TRBV11-2,-,CASAPFTSTDTQYF,TGTGCCAGCGCCCCCTTTACTAGCACAGATACGCAGTATTTT
-,TRBJ2-2,TRBV11-3,-,CASSLGRTGELFF,TGTGCCAGCAGCCTAGGTAGAACCGGGGAGCTGTTTTTT
TRBD2,TRBJ2-3,TRBV2,-,CASTITSGTDTQYF,TGTGCCAGCACCATAACTAGCGGCACAGATACGCAGTATTTT
TRBD2,TRBJ2-6,TRBV11-2,-,CASSLAVGRTGANVLTF,TGTGCCAGCAGCTTGGCCGTCGGGAGGACTGGGGCCAACGTCCTGACTTTC
TRBD2,TRBJ2-3,TRBV2,once,CASSGGVGTDTQYF,TGTGCCAGCTCGGGGGGAGTTGGAACAGATACGCAGTATTTT
-,TRBJ2-3,TRBV24-1,-,CATSDREDTQYF,TGTGCCACCAGTGACCGAGAAGATACGCAGTATTTT
-,TRBJ2-6,TRBV5-4,-,CASSRGGQGSGANVLTF,TGTGCCAGCAGCCGGGGGGGACAGGGCTCTGGGGCCAACGTCCTGACTTTC
-,TRBJ2-2,TRBV11-2,-,CASSLDPPPGTGELFF,TGTGCCAGCAGCTTAGATCCACCCCCCGGGACCGGGGAGCTGTTTTTT
TRBD1,TRBJ1-4,TRBV2,-,CASSELARGPEKLFF,TGTGCCAGCAGTGAATTGGCCAGGGGGCCTGAAAAACTGTTTTTT